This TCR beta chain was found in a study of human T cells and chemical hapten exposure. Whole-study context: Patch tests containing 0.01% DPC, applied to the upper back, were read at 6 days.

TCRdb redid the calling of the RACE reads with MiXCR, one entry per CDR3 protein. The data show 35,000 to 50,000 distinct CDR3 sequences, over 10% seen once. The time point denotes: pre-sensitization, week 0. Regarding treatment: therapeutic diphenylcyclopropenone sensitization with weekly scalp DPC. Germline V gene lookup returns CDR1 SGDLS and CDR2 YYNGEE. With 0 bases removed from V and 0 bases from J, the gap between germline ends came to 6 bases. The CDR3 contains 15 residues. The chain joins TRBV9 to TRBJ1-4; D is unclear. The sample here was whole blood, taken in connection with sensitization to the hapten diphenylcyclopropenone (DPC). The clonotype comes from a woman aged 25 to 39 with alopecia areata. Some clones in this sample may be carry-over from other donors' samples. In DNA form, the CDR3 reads TGTGCCAGCAGCGTAGCTGGGACAACTAATGAAAAACTGTTTTTT. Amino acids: CASSVAGTTNEKLFF.